This record looks at one TCR beta chain sequence and its context. Its antigen is undetermined. The data were taken from a study of cytomegalovirus exposure and HLA in healthy donors. Turning to the study itself: The 100 to 150 validation repertoires matched the roughly 700 first-cohort repertoires in platform, a later analysis reported. General study findings and limits: A later analysis found first-cohort TCR clusters tended to co-occur in the 90 to 150 validation repertoires.

The table came from immunoSEQ multiplex PCR; TCRdb's copy has only in-frame clones and leaves some out. In the table there are 150,000 to 200,000 clones, just under 90% of which are singletons. The donors were members of the validation cohort, which comprised about 120 subjects and was separate from the first cohort of around 700 subjects. Sequenced input: PBMCs. This receptor was obtained from a woman aged 25-40 years in good health and CMV-seronegative.

The CDR3, as DNA: TGCGCCAGCAGCCCTTACTCGACAGGGGTGGACACTGAAGCTTTCTTT. Amino acid sequence: CASSPYSTGVDTEAFF. The chain couples TRBV4-1 to TRBJ1-1; 8 bases match TRBD1. This CDR3 has 16 amino acids. Germline V CDR1 and CDR2: MGHRA, YSYEKL. V trimming: 4 bases; J trimming: 3 bases; junction bases outside the gene matches: 10.